This passage covers 18 T cell receptor beta chains from one sample sequenced in a study of blood T cell repertoires in COVID-19. The table came from immunoSEQ multiplex PCR; TCRdb's copy has only in-frame clones and leaves some out. The sample contains roughly 32,000 clones, about 85% of which appear only once. Material: peripheral blood. Receptors were obtained from a man between 60 and 75 years old with active or convalescent COVID-19.

The CDR3 protein is CASSKVRTSGKSSYNEQFF. As DNA, the CDR3 is TGTGCCAGCAGCAAAGTGAGGACTAGCGGGAAGAGCTCCTACAATGAGCAGTTCTTC. The rearrangement links TRBV21-1 to TRBJ2-1; the D call in the table, TRBD2, was not verified against the DNA. TRBV21-1 is marked as a pseudogene. The CDR3 loop spans 19 amino acids.

The CDR3 DNA follows: TGTGCTAGTGGTTTGGGGACAGGTAACACTGAAGCTTTCTTT. It codes for CASGLGTGNTEAFF. The chain uses TRBV12-5 and TRBJ1-1, with TRBD1 matching 7 bases. Unmatched junction bases numbered 1, after V lost 1 base and J lost 2 bases. The CDR3 consists of 14 residues. Germline V lookup: CDR1 LGHNT, CDR2 FRNRAP. Combining the CDR3 with reference TRBV12-5 and TRBJ1-1 gives the whole variable domain DARVTQTPRHKVTEMGQEVTMRCQPILGHNTVFWYRQTMMQGLELLAYFRNRAPLDDSGMPKDRFSAEMPDATLATLKIQPSEPRDSAVYFCASGLGTGNTEAFFGQGTRLTVV.

This chain connects TRBV6-5 to TRBJ1-2; 9 nucleotides match TRBD1. CDR3 length: 12 amino acids. CDR1 and CDR2 (germline): MNHEY, SVGAGI. V dropped 6 bases and J dropped 6; count of bases not matched to a gene: 2. CDR3 bases: TGTGCCAGCAGGGACAGGGGCCATGGCTACACCTTC. Amino acids: CASRDRGHGYTF.

CDR3 protein: CASSLASTSGAFQETQYF. CDR3 DNA: TGTGCCAGCTCACTCGCCTCGACTAGCGGAGCCTTCCAAGAGACCCAGTACTTC. This sequence joins TRBV18 and TRBJ2-5; TRBD2 agrees at 9 bases. V shed 4 bases and J 1 base; nucleotides not matched to a gene: 13. The CDR3 totals 18 residues. Germline V gene data show CDR1 as KGHSH and CDR2 as LQKENI.

This chain connects TRBV6-6 to TRBJ1-5; 8 bases are a match to TRBD1. The CDR3 loop spans 15 amino acids. V lost 6 bases to trimming and J lost 4 bases; unmatched junction nucleotides: 8. CDR1 is MNHNY, CDR2 SVGAGI, per germline (reference sequence). The CDR3: CASSQPDRANQPQHF. The CDR3 nucleotides are TGTGCCAGCAGCCAACCGGACAGGGCTAATCAGCCCCAGCATTTT.

This chain joins TRBV19 and TRBJ1-2; D is undetermined. In germline, CDR1 is LNHDA, CDR2 SQIVND (reference sequence). This CDR3 has 13 amino acids. V shed 2 bases and J shed 4 bases, with 8 bases lying between them. CDR3 coding DNA: TGTGCCAGTAGTATAAATGCAGGCTATGGCTACACCTTC. This sequence encodes CASSINAGYGYTF.

This clone was seen just once. The gene calls are TRBV4-3 and TRBJ2-1; D ambiguous. From germline, CDR1 is LGHNA and CDR2 YSLEER. The CDR3 loop spans 15 amino acids. V dropped 0 bases and J dropped 9 bases, with 15 bases sitting between them. The DNA of the CDR3 is TGCGCCAGCAGCCAAGATGCCATCCAATCCGGTGAGCAGTTCTTC. As protein: CASSQDAIQSGEQFF.

This clone was observed a single time. The gene calls are TRBV2 and TRBJ2-1; 8 nucleotides match TRBD1. The CDR3 loop spans 11 amino acids. The germline V gene has CDR1 SNHLY and CDR2 FYNNEI. Trimming took 6 bases from V and 14 from J; bases not matched to a gene: 6. CDR3 in DNA: TGTGCCAGCAGCTTTCAGGGGGCGAAGTTCTTC. Protein sequence: CASSFQGAKFF.

Here the CDR3 reads CASNSPGRYGYTF. The DNA for the CDR3 is TGTGCCAGTAACTCTCCAGGGCGCTATGGCTACACCTTC. This chain joins TRBV19 and TRBJ1-2, with D maybe TRBD1 (5 bases). Germline V gene lookup returns CDR1 LNHDA and CDR2 SQIVND (reference sequence). V gave up 7 bases and J gave up 4 bases, with 13 bases separating them. This CDR3 has 13 residues.

This sequence joins TRBV3-1 (or the pseudogene TRBV3-2) and TRBJ1-1, with D uncertain. The CDR3 extends over 13 amino acids. The V and J ends lost 4 bases and 4 bases respectively, with 10 bases between them. The germline V gene encodes CDR1 LGHDT and CDR2 YNNKEL (reference sequence). CDR3 nucleotides: TGTGCCAGCAGCCTTCCGGGTACCACTGAAGCTTTCTTT. Its translation: CASSLPGTTEAFF.

The chain combines TRBV2 with TRBJ1-6; 11 bases match TRBD1. The junction had 2 bases not matched to a gene; V was cut back by 5 bases and J by 8 bases. Germline CDR1 and CDR2: SNHLY and FYNNEI. The length of the CDR3 is 14 residues. The CDR3 reads CASSRDRGYSPLHF. CDR3 bases: TGTGCCAGCAGTCGGGACAGGGGGTATTCACCCCTCCACTTT.

The gene calls are TRBV6-5 and TRBJ1-5; 7 bases are shared with TRBD1. Germline CDR1 is MNHEY and CDR2 is SVGAGI. The CDR3 runs 15 residues. Trimming at V came to 7 bases and at J to 4 bases, leaving 10 bases not matched to a gene. The DNA of the CDR3 is TGTGCCAGCAAAGCAGGGGGAGGTTGGAATCAGCCCCAGCATTTT. Translated: CASKAGGGWNQPQHF.

The chain recombines TRBV2 with TRBJ1-6, with D perhaps TRBD1 (6 bases). Deletions cut 8 bases from V and 7 bases from J, with 9 bases between. The CDR3 length is 12 residues. The germline V gene has CDR1 SNHLY and CDR2 FYNNEI. Written as DNA, the CDR3 is TGTGCCAGCGGACAGCCAAATTCACCCCTCCACTTT. This gives the protein CASGQPNSPLHF.

A single count supports this clone. The chain is built from TRBV7-2 and TRBJ2-4, with D hard to call. The V gene's germline CDR1 is SGHTA and CDR2 FQGNSA. V shed 2 bases and J shed 0 bases, with 5 bases lying between them. The CDR3 has 14 residues. CDR3 in DNA: TGTGCCAGCAGCTTATCAATAGCCAAAAACATTCAGTACTTC. Its protein product is CASSLSIAKNIQYF.

V gene TRBV6-1 combines with J gene TRBJ1-1; the D gene is possibly TRBD1 (5 bases). Per germline, CDR1 MNHNS and CDR2 SASEGT. The CDR3 is 15 amino acids. Trimming stripped 0 bases from V and 1 base from J, with 9 bases between. The CDR3 here is CASSEATGPNTEAFF. The CDR3 region has the DNA TGTGCCAGCAGTGAAGCAACAGGCCCGAACACTGAAGCTTTCTTT.

The chain uses TRBV5-4 and TRBJ2-5; the D gene is possibly TRBD2 (7 bases). The CDR3 is 19 residues long. Germline CDR1 and CDR2: SGHNT and YYREEE (reference sequence). The V gene lost 0 bases and the J gene lost 1 base, with 22 bases spanning the gap. CDR3 bases: TGTGCCAGCAGCTTGGGGGTATCTAGGCGCGGGGGCTTCCAAGAGACCCAGTACTTC. Translation: CASSLGVSRRGGFQETQYF.

The V call is TRBV14, the J call TRBJ1-2, with D hard to call. The germline V gene encodes CDR1 SGHDN and CDR2 FVKESK. Deletions cut 2 bases from V and 2 bases from J, with 6 bases between. The CDR3 totals 13 residues. CDR3 sequence reads: CASSQQQNYGYTF. CDR3 DNA sequence: TGTGCCAGCAGCCAACAACAGAACTATGGCTACACCTTC.

The J gene is TRBJ2-3, the V gene TRBV15; D not resolved. CDR1 is LNHNV, CDR2 YYDKDF, per germline (reference sequence). The CDR3 length is 15 residues. V lost 0 bases, J lost 0 bases, and 7 bases lay in between. CDR3 protein: CATSRDLPSTDTQYF. The CDR3 DNA reads TGTGCCACCAGCAGAGATCTCCCCAGCACAGATACGCAGTATTTT.